The present entry profiles one T cell receptor beta chain with its context. Its matching antigen is unknown. This sample is drawn from a study of a mutant IDH1 vaccine in newly diagnosed glioma. Study as a whole: The start of vaccination came 4-6 weeks after radiotherapy alone, or with temozolomide cycles. Sex distribution of treated patients was approximately 60% male and around 38% female; mean age was around 40 years.

Method: immunoSEQ multiplex PCR; TCRdb's copy keeps in-frame clones and lacks some. This table has roughly 74,000 clones, 65% to 90% appearing once. Study observations and caveats: Pseudoprogression seemingly bore no relation to changes in top peripheral T cell clonotypes.

Germline lookup yields CDR1 MDHEN and CDR2 SYDVKM. The CDR3 sequence is 17 residues long. V lost 9 bases, J lost 2 bases, and 13 bases stayed unmatched. The time point: week 23, last vaccination. The vaccine gave 300 ug of a 20-mer mutant IDH1 peptide subcutaneously per dose. Astrocytomas that were new, WHO grade 3 or 4, IDH1-mutant and ATRX-lost were present in the donors. This specimen consisted of PBMCs, obtained from a glioma patient whose treatment included an IDH1 peptide vaccine. This TCR was recovered from a man younger than 45 with glioma. Some clones in this sample may be carry-over from other donors' samples. This sequence joins TRBV28 and TRBJ1-5; 10 bases agree with TRBD1. The CDR3 DNA reads TGTGCCAGTACTAGACAGGGGGCGGAATTAGGCAATCAGCCCCAGCATTTT. The encoded protein is CASTRQGAELGNQPQHF.